This entry lists 21 T cell receptor beta chains sequenced from one sample in a study of control samples from healthy donors and cancer patients. The repertoire was sequenced with immunoSEQ multiplex PCR; TCRdb's copy has only in-frame clones and lacks some. The sample has 50,000 or so clones, roughly 80% seen once; the top ten hold roughly a tenth. The sample taken for sequencing was blood. The source of these receptors is a man aged 65 to 85 in good health.

This chain connects TRBV9 to TRBJ1-6; D gene unclear. CDR3 length: 14 residues. Germline V gives CDR1 SGDLS, CDR2 YYNGEE. Deletions cut 4 bases from V and 5 bases from J, with 10 bases between. The CDR3 nucleotides are TGTGCCAGCAGCCTTGGGCAGCATAATTCACCCCTCCACTTT. Translated, it gives CASSLGQHNSPLHF.

The chain combines TRBV10-1 with TRBJ1-5; D uncertain. Trimming took off 0 bases at V and 5 bases at J, with 5 bases between the two ends. Germline V lookup: CDR1 WNHNN, CDR2 SYGVQD (reference sequence). The CDR3 is made up of 13 amino acids. The CDR3 loop is CASSESGDQPQHF. CDR3 DNA: TGCGCCAGCAGTGAGTCGGGAGATCAGCCCCAGCATTTT.

The chain employs TRBV19 and TRBJ1-5; the match to TRBD1 covers 7 bases. Germline trimming cut 5 bases from V and 7 bases from J; bases unmatched to any gene: 8. The CDR3 has 14 residues. Germline CDR1 reads LNHDA; CDR2 reads SQIVND (reference sequence). CDR3 residues: CASSLTGNEQPQHF. In DNA form, the CDR3 reads TGTGCCAGTAGTTTGACAGGGAATGAGCAGCCCCAGCATTTT.

The V call is TRBV30, the J call TRBJ2-5, with 7 bases lining up with TRBD1. V was clipped by 4 bases and J by 1 base; unmatched bases: 3. Germline CDR1 is GTSNPN and CDR2 is SVGIG (reference sequence). This CDR3 comprises 13 residues. The CDR3, as DNA: TGTGCCTGGACCGGGACAGTCCAAGAGACCCAGTACTTC. Translating gives CAWTGTVQETQYF.

The genes are TRBV6-5 and TRBJ2-1; 7 bases agree with TRBD2. The germline V gene encodes CDR1 MNHEY and CDR2 SVGAGI. J lost 7 bases, V lost 4 bases, and 4 bases had no gene match. This CDR3 has 13 residues. The CDR3 bases are TGTGCCAGCAGTTCTCCCGGGAGGAATGAGCAGTTCTTC. It is translated as CASSSPGRNEQFF.

This clone occurred a few times. The gene calls are TRBV24-1 and TRBJ2-2; 8 bases match TRBD2. The V and J ends lost 9 bases and 4 bases, in that order; junction bases with no gene match: 6. Per germline, CDR1 KGHDR and CDR2 SFDVKD. The CDR3 has 14 amino acids. The CDR3 DNA is TGTGCCACCTCCAGCGGGGGTTTCACCGGGGAGCTGTTTTTT. Its protein product is CATSSGGFTGELFF.

The rearrangement joins TRBV28 to TRBJ1-5; D not resolved. Germline-derived CDR1 and CDR2 are MDHEN and SYDVKM. The CDR3 sequence is 12 residues long. V lost 7 bases to trimming and J lost 3 bases, with 7 bases between them. CDR3 sequence: CASTLINQPQHF. The CDR3 nucleotides are TGTGCCAGCACACTTATCAATCAGCCCCAGCATTTT.

This chain uses TRBV7-9 with TRBJ2-3; D tentatively reads TRBD1 or TRBD2 (5 bases each). The V and J ends lost 5 bases and 0 bases respectively, with 15 bases between them. Germline CDR1 and CDR2: SEHNR and FQNEAQ (reference sequence). This CDR3 spans 16 amino acids. CDR3 bases: TGTGCCAGCAGCCGGGGACGACAGTTTAGCACAGATACGCAGTATTTT. This codes for CASSRGRQFSTDTQYF.

V is TRBV7-2 and J is TRBJ1-4; possibly TRBD1 for D (5 bases). Germline V CDR1 and CDR2: SGHTA, FQGNSA. There are 14 residues in the CDR3. Between the trimmed V and J ends, which lost 5 bases and 15 bases, there was a span of 22 bases. CDR3 nucleotide sequence: TGTGCCAGCAGCCCGGGACGGGATAGAAAAGTAATGTTTTTT. This gives the protein CASSPGRDRKVMFF. Looking up the rest from reference TRBV7-2 and TRBJ1-4 gives the full variable domain: GAGVSQSPSNKVTEKGKDVELRCDPISGHTALYWYRQSLGQGLEFLIYFQGNSAPDKSGLPSDRFSAERTGGSVSTLTIQRTQQEDSAVYLCASSPGRDRKVMFFGSGTQLSVL.

The rearrangement uses TRBV6-6 and TRBJ1-1; TRBD1 is a possible D gene (5 bases). Trimming took 10 bases from V and 6 from J, leaving 18 bases between them. There are 13 residues in the CDR3. Germline V CDR1 and CDR2: MNHNY, SVGAGI (reference sequence). CDR3 in DNA: TGTGCCACCTTGGCCCTCCCGGGGGCTGAAGCTTTCTTT. This sequence encodes CATLALPGAEAFF.

This sequence joins TRBV30 and TRBJ2-7; D may match TRBD1 or TRBD2 (5 bases each). CDR1 and CDR2 from the germline V gene are GTSNPN and SVGIG (reference sequence). CDR3 length: 15 amino acids. Deletions cut 3 bases from V and 1 base from J, with 16 bases between. The CDR3 spells CAWSPWGSASYEQYF. The CDR3 bases are TGTGCCTGGAGCCCCTGGGGGAGTGCATCCTACGAGCAGTACTTC.

The chain combines TRBV3-1 (or the pseudogene TRBV3-2) with TRBJ2-5, with 8 bases identical to TRBD2. CDR1 and CDR2 (germline): LGHDT, YNNKEL (reference sequence). V shed 3 bases, J shed 2 bases, and the junction held 5 bases outside the gene matches. This CDR3 comprises 15 residues. The CDR3 region has the DNA TGTGCCAGCAGCCAGCGGCGGGGGGATCAAGAGACCCAGTACTTC. Its protein is CASSQRRGDQETQYF.

This rearrangement joins TRBV7-2 to TRBJ1-1; D is undetermined. V was shortened by 5 bases and J by 5 bases, with 15 bases between the two germline ends. This CDR3 region has 14 residues. Germline V gene lookup returns CDR1 SGHTA and CDR2 FQGNSA. For the CDR3, the DNA is TGTGCCAGCAGCCCCAACTTTAAGAGAACTGAAGCTTTCTTT. It encodes CASSPNFKRTEAFF. Full variable domain (rest looked up from reference TRBV7-2 and TRBJ1-1): GAGVSQSPSNKVTEKGKDVELRCDPISGHTALYWYRQSLGQGLEFLIYFQGNSAPDKSGLPSDRFSAERTGGSVSTLTIQRTQQEDSAVYLCASSPNFKRTEAFFGQGTRLTVV.

In its sample, this clone was seen once. This sequence joins TRBV6-5 and TRBJ1-2; TRBD1 aligns across 7 bases. CDR1 and CDR2 from the germline V gene are MNHEY and SVGAGI. The CDR3 is 13 amino acids. V was clipped by 6 bases and J by 4 bases; unmatched bases: 5. In nucleotides, the CDR3 is TGTGCCAGCAGCAGGGGACAGTTCTATGGCTACACCTTC. This codes for CASSRGQFYGYTF.

The chain recombines TRBV28 with TRBJ2-7; 9 positions match TRBD1. Germline values: CDR1 MDHEN, CDR2 SYDVKM. V lost 6 bases and J lost 2; bases outside the gene matches: 11. CDR3 size: 16 residues. Here the CDR3 reads CASSPPPGQGAYEQYF. The CDR3 DNA is TGTGCCAGCAGCCCCCCCCCGGGACAGGGAGCCTACGAGCAGTACTTC.

The chain uses TRBV18 and TRBJ2-3; the D gene is possibly TRBD2 (5 bases). Trimming took off 3 bases at V and 6 bases at J, with 7 bases between the two ends. The CDR3 has 12 residues. Germline values: CDR1 KGHSH, CDR2 LQKENI. CDR3 DNA: TGTGCCAGCTCACCGAGGAGGGATACGCAGTATTTT. Protein product: CASSPRRDTQYF. The whole variable domain, remainder taken from reference TRBV18 and TRBJ2-3, is NAGVMQNPRHLVRRRGQEARLRCSPMKGHSHVYWYRQLPEEGLKFMVYLQKENIIDESGMPKERFSAEFPKEGPSILRIQQVVRGDSAAYFCASSPRRDTQYFGPGTRLTVL.

This chain joins TRBV18 and TRBJ2-5, with TRBD2 identical over 7 bases. In germline, CDR1 is KGHSH, CDR2 LQKENI. The CDR3 consists of 15 residues. The ends lost 3 bases at V and 2 bases at J; junction bases unmatched: 6. The DNA for the CDR3 is TGTGCCAGCTCACCGTATGGCGGGGGACAAGAGACCCAGTACTTC. Its protein product is CASSPYGGGQETQYF.

This rearrangement joins TRBV27 to TRBJ2-2, with 9 bases lining up with TRBD1. The CDR3 has 15 residues. The trim removed 7 bases at V and 1 base at J, leaving 4 bases unmatched. The germline CDR1 and CDR2 sequences are MNHEY and SMNVEV (reference sequence). Here the CDR3 reads CASNGQGMNTGELFF. The CDR3 DNA sequence: TGTGCCAGCAATGGACAGGGGATGAACACCGGGGAGCTGTTTTTT.

This chain joins TRBV7-2 and TRBJ2-2; D is unresolved. The CDR3 is 14 amino acids. Germline CDR1 SGHTA, CDR2 FQGNSA. V was cut by 2 bases and J by 5 bases, with 9 bases left in between. The CDR3 region has the DNA TGTGCCAGCAGCTTATTCACACAGACCGGGGAGCTGTTTTTT. Its translation: CASSLFTQTGELFF.

This chain uses TRBV7-8 with TRBJ2-7; D is possibly TRBD2 (6 bases). V lost 5 bases to trimming and J lost 0 bases, with 14 bases between them. This CDR3 contains 15 residues. Germline CDR1 is SGHVS and CDR2 is FQNEAQ. CDR3 in DNA: TGTGCCAGCAGCGCGAGGGAGGAGAGCTCCTACGAGCAGTACTTC. It is translated as CASSAREESSYEQYF.

The chain uses TRBV7-8 and TRBJ2-5, with 7 bases identical to TRBD1. The junction had 10 bases not matched to a gene; V was cut back by 1 base and J by 2 bases. Germline V gene lookup returns CDR1 SGHVS and CDR2 FQNEAQ. This CDR3 has 17 residues. In DNA, the CDR3 is TGTGCCAGCAGCTTAGGAATTATGAGGGGGCGGCAAGAGACCCAGTACTTC. Protein product: CASSLGIMRGRQETQYF. Full variable domain (missing parts from reference TRBV7-8 and TRBJ2-5): GAGVSQSPRYKVAKRGQDVALRCDPISGHVSLFWYQQALGQGPEFLTYFQNEAQLDKSGLPSDRFFAERPEGSVSTLKIQRTQQEDSAVYLCASSLGIMRGRQETQYFGPGTRLLVL.